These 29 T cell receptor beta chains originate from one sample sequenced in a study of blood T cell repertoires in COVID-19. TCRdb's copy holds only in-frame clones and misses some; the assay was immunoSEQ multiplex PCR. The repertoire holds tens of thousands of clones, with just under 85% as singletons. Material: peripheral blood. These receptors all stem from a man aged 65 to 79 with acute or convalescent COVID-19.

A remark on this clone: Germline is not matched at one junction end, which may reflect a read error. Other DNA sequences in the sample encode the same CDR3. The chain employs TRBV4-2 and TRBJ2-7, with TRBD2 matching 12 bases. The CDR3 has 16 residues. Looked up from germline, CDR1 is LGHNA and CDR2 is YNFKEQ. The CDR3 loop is CASSLSTSGSSYEQYF. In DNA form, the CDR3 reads TGTGCTAGCAGTCTCTCGACTAGCGGGAGCTCCTACGAGCAGTACTTC.

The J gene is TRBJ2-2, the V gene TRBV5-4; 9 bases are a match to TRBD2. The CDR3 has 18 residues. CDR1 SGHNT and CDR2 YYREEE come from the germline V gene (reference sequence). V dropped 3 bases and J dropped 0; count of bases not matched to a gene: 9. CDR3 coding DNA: TGTGCCAGCAGCTCTGATCCGGGACTAGCAGCGAACACCGGGGAGCTGTTTTTT. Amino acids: CASSSDPGLAANTGELFF.

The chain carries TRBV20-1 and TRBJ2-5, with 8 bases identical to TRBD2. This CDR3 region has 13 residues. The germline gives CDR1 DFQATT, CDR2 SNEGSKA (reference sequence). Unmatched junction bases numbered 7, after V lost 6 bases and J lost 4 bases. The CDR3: CSASRAGGETQYF. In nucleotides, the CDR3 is TGCAGTGCCAGTAGGGCGGGGGGAGAGACCCAGTACTTC.

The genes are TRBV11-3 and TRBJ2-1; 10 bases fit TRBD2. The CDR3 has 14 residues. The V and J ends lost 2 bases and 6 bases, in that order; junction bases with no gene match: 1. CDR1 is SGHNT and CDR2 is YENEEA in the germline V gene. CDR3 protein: CASSLLAGVNEQFF. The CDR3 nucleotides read TGTGCCAGCAGCTTACTAGCGGGGGTCAATGAGCAGTTCTTC.

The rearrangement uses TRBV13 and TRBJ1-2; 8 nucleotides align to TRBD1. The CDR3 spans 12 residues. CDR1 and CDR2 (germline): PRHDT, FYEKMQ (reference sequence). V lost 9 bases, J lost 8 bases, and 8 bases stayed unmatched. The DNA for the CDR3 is TGTGCCAGTAGCGACAGGGGTTGGGGCTACACCTTC. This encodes CASSDRGWGYTF.

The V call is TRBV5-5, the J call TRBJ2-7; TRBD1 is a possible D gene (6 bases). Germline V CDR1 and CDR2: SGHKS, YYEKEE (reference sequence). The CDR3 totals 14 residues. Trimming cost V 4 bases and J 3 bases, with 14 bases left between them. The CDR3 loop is CASSRAGDLYEQYF. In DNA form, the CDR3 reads TGTGCCAGCAGCAGGGCAGGGGACCTCTACGAGCAGTACTTC.

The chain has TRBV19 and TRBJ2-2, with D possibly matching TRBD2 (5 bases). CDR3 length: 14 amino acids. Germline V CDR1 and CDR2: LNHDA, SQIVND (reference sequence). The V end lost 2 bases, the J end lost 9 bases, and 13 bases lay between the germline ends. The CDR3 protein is CASSITASRRELFF. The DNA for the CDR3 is TGTGCCAGTAGTATAACGGCTAGCCGTCGGGAGCTGTTTTTT.

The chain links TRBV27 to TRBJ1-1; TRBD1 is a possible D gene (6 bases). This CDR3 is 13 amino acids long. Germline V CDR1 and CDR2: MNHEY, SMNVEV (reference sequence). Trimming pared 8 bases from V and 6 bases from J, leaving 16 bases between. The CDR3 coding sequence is TGTGCCAGCGCCCACAGGGAGGGGGCTGAAGCTTTCTTT. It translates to CASAHREGAEAFF.

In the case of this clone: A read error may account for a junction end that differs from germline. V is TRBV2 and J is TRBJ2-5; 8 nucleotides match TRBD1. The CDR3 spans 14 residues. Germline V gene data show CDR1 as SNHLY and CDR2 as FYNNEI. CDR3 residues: CASRGPGGQGTQYF. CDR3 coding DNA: TGTGCCAGCAGAGGTCCAGGGGGCCAAGGGACCCAGTACTTC.

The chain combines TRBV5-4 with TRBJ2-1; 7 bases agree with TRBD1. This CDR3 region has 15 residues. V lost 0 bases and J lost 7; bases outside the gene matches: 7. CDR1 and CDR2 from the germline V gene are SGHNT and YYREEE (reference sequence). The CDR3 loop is CASSLEPGGWNEQFF. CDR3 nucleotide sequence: TGTGCCAGCAGCTTGGAACCAGGGGGTTGGAATGAGCAGTTCTTC.

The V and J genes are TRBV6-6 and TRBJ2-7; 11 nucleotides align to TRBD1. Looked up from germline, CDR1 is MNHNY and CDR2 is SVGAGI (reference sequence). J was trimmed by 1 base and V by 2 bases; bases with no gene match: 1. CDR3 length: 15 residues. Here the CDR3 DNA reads TGTGCCAGCAGTTACGGGACAGGGGGATCCTACGAGCAGTACTTC. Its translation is CASSYGTGGSYEQYF.

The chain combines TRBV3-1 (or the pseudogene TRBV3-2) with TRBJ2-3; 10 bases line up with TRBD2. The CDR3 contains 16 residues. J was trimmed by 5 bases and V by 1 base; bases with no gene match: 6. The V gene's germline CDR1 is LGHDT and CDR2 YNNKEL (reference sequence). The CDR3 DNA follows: TGTGCCAGCAGCCAAGCCAGCGGGAGGGTTCGAGATACGCAGTATTTT. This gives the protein CASSQASGRVRDTQYF.

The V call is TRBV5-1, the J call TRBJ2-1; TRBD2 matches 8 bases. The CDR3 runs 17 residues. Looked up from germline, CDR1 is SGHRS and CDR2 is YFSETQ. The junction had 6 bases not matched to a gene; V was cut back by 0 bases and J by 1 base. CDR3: CASSLAGGIGSYNEQFF. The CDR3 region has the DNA TGCGCCAGCAGCTTGGCGGGAGGGATAGGGTCCTACAATGAGCAGTTCTTC.

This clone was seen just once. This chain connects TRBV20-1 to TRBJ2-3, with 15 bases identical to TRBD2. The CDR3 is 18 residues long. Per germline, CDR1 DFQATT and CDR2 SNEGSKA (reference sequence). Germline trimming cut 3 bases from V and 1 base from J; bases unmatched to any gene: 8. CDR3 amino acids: CSASTGLAGGWGTDTQYF. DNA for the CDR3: TGCAGTGCTAGTACGGGACTAGCGGGAGGTTGGGGCACAGATACGCAGTATTTT.

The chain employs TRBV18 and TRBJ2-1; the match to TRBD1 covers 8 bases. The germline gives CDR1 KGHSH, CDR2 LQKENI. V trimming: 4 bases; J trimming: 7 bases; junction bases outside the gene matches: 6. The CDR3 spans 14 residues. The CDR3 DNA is TGTGCCAGCTCACGTACAACAGGGGGGAATGAGCAGTTCTTC. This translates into CASSRTTGGNEQFF.

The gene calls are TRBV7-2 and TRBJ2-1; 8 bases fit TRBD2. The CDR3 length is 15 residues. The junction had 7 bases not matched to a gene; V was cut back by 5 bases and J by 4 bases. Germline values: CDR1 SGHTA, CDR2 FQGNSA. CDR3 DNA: TGTGCCAGCAGCCAATATAGCGGGGCATACAATGAGCAGTTCTTC. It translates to CASSQYSGAYNEQFF. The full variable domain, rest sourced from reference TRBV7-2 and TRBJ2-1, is GAGVSQSPSNKVTEKGKDVELRCDPISGHTALYWYRQSLGQGLEFLIYFQGNSAPDKSGLPSDRFSAERTGGSVSTLTIQRTQQEDSAVYLCASSQYSGAYNEQFFGPGTRLTVL.

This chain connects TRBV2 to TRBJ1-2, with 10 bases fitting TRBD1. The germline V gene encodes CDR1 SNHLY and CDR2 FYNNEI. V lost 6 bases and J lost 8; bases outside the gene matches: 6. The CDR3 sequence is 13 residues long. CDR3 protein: CASRSGQGDGYTF. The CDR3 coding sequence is TGTGCCAGCAGGTCCGGACAGGGGGACGGCTACACCTTC.

CDR3 amino acids: CSVGIAGEGEQFF. CDR3 DNA: TGCAGCGTTGGGATAGCGGGAGAGGGTGAGCAGTTCTTC. The chain is built from TRBV29-1 and TRBJ2-1, with 9 positions matching TRBD2. Germline values: CDR1 SQVTM, CDR2 ANQGSEA. V shed 4 bases and J 9 bases; nucleotides not matched to a gene: 7. This CDR3 has 13 amino acids.

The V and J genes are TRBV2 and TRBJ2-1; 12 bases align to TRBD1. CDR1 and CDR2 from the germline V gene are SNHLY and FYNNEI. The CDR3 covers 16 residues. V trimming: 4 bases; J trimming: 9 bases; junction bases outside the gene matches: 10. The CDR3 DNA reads TGTGCCAGCAGTGTCCGTCGGGGACAGGGGGCGATTGAGCAGTTCTTC. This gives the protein CASSVRRGQGAIEQFF.

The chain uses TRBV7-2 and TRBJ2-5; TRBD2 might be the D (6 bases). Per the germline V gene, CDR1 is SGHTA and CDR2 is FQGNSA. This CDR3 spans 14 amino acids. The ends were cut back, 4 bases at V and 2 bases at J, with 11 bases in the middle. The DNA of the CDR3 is TGTGCCAGCAGCTCCCTGGGGGGTCAAGAGACCCAGTACTTC. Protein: CASSSLGGQETQYF.

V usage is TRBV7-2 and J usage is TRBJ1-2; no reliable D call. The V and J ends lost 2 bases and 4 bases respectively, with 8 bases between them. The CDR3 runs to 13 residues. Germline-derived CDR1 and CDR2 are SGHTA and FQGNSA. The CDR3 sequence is CASSLRLIYGYTF. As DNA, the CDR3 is TGTGCCAGCAGCTTACGACTGATCTATGGCTACACCTTC.

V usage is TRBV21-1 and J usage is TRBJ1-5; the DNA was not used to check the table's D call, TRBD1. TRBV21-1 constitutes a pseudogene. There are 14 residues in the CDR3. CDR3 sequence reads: CASRRTGANQPQHF. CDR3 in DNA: TGTGCCAGCAGACGGACAGGGGCCAATCAGCCCCAGCATTTT.

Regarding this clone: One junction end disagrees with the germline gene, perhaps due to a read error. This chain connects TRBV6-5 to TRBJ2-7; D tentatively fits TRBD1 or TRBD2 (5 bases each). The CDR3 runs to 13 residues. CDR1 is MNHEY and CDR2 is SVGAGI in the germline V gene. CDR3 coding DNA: TGTGCCGGCAGCGGCAGGGTGACCTCCGAGCAGTACTTC. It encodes CAGSGRVTSEQYF.

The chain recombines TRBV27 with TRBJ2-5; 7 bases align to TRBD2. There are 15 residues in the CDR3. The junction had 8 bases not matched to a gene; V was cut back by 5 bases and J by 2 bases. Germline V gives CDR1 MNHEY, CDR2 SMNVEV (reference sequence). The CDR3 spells CASSPHVGGQETQYF. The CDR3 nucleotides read TGTGCCAGCAGTCCCCATGTGGGGGGGCAAGAGACCCAGTACTTC.

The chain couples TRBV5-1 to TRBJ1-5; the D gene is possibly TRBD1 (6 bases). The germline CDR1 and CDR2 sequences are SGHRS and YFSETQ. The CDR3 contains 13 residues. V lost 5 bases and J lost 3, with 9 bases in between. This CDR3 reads CASSTGSNQPQHF. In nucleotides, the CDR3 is TGCGCCAGCAGTACAGGGTCCAATCAGCCCCAGCATTTT.

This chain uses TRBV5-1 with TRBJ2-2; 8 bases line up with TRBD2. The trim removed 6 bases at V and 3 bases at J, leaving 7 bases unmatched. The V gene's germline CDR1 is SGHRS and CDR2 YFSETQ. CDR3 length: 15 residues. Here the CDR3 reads CASNPSGSYTGELFF. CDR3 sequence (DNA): TGCGCCAGCAACCCAAGCGGGAGTTACACCGGGGAGCTGTTTTTT.

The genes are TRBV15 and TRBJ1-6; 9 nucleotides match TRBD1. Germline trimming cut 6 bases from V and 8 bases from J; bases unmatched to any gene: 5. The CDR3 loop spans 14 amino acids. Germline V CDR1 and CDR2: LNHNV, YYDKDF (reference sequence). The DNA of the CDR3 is TGTGCCACCAGGGACAGGGGACGAGATTCACCCCTCCACTTT. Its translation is CATRDRGRDSPLHF.

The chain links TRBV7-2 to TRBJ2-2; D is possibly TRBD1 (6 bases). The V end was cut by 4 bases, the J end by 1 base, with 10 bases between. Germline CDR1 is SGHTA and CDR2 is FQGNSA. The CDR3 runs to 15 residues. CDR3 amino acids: CASSSVGGNTGELFF. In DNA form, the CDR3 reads TGTGCCAGCAGCTCCGTAGGGGGGAACACCGGGGAGCTGTTTTTT.

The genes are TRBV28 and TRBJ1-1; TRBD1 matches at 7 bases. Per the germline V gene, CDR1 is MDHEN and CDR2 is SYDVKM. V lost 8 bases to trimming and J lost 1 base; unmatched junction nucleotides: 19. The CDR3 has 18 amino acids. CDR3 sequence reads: CASPKQLGDPGGNTEAFF. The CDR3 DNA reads TGTGCCAGCCCAAAGCAGCTGGGAGACCCAGGGGGGAACACTGAAGCTTTCTTT.